This T cell receptor (beta chain) was sequenced in a study of T cells in Graves' hyperthyroidism and ophthalmopathy. There were TCR beta CDR3 regions amplified from RNA transcripts. The study used the HTBI primer set for a first-round RT-PCR of the TCR CDR3. TCRdb redid the calling of the multiplex PCR reads with MiXCR, one entry per CDR3 protein. Here the sample spans about 320,000 distinct CDR3 sequences, around 16% being singletons. V dropped 2 bases and J dropped 5; count of bases not matched to a gene: 8. This CDR3 has 15 amino acids. CDR1 LNHNV and CDR2 YYDKDF come from the germline V gene (reference sequence).

The sequencing sample was made of blood. The V gene is TRBV15, the J gene TRBJ2-7, with 8 bases fitting TRBD1. The TCR originated in a man aged 30 to 45 with Graves' hyperthyroidism. The CDR3 DNA reads TGTGCCACCAGCAGATTTAGGACAGGGACCGACGAGCAGTACTTC. Translating gives CATSRFRTGTDEQYF. The full variable domain, with the rest looked up from reference TRBV15 and TRBJ2-7, is DAMVIQNPRYQVTQFGKPVTLSCSQTLNHNVMYWYQQKSSQAPKLLFHYYDKDFNNEADTPDNFQSRRPNTSFCFLDIRSPGLGDTAMYLCATSRFRTGTDEQYFGPGTRLTVT.